This TCR beta chain was captured by sequencing in a study of beta chain features in type 1 diabetes. Regarding the study as a whole: Within each of all four CD4+ subsets, Type 1 diabetes patients had TCRB CDR3s that were moderately but significantly shorter.

The CDR3 consists of 12 residues. V was cut by 8 bases and J by 3 bases, with 10 bases left in between. Germline V gene sequence: CDR1 ENHRY, CDR2 SYGVKD. The entirety of the isolated RNA underwent reverse transcription, so expressed TCRB transcripts were sequenced. Produced via immunoSEQ multiplex PCR; TCRdb's table is partial and in-frame only. The data hold 150,000 or so clones, with around 63% observed a single time. In the case of this clone: Its target is unknown.

The gene calls are TRBV10-3 and TRBJ2-5, with D perhaps given as TRBD1 or TRBD2 (5 bases each). The receptor's source is a man aged 25 to 40 with type 1 diabetes. The sequenced sample consisted of naive CD4+ T cells from blood. This CDR3 reads CAIGTDEETQYF. CDR3 DNA sequence: TGTGCCATCGGGACCGATGAAGAGACCCAGTACTTC.